Shown below are 11 T cell receptor beta chains from a single sample sequenced in a study of blood T cell repertoires in COVID-19. Clones were sequenced by immunoSEQ multiplex PCR, and TCRdb holds only the in-frame ones, with some missing. The sample shows approximately 260,000 clones, 70% to 90% of them seen only once. Input material: peripheral blood. These receptors were obtained from a woman aged 40 to 50 with acute or convalescent COVID-19.

The chain employs TRBV18 and TRBJ1-1; 9 nucleotides line up with TRBD1. Germline assignment: CDR1 KGHSH and CDR2 LQKENI. This CDR3 has 15 residues. After removal of 2 bases from V and 5 bases from J, the junction contained 6 bases not matched to a gene. The CDR3 DNA reads as TGTGCCAGCTCACCAGAGACAGGGGGGAGGACTGAAGCTTTCTTT. Translation gives CASSPETGGRTEAFF. Supplemented by reference TRBV18 and TRBJ1-1, the full variable domain reads NAGVMQNPRHLVRRRGQEARLRCSPMKGHSHVYWYRQLPEEGLKFMVYLQKENIIDESGMPKERFSAEFPKEGPSILRIQQVVRGDSAAYFCASSPETGGRTEAFFGQGTRLTVV.

The V call is TRBV27, the J call TRBJ1-2, with D maybe TRBD1 (6 bases). Trimming removed 6 bases at V and 6 bases at J, with 11 bases between. The length of the CDR3 is 12 residues. Germline V gene sequence: CDR1 MNHEY, CDR2 SMNVEV (reference sequence). The CDR3 reads CASREGVDGYTF. For the CDR3, the DNA is TGTGCCAGCAGAGAGGGGGTAGATGGCTACACCTTC.

The chain recombines TRBV3-1 (or the pseudogene TRBV3-2) with TRBJ2-3; D remains ambiguous. Germline assignment: CDR1 LGHDT and CDR2 YNNKEL (reference sequence). Trimming cost V 3 bases and J 3 bases, with 10 bases left between them. The CDR3 contains 14 residues. The DNA of the CDR3 is TGTGCCAGCAGCCAGACCATCGGGACAGATACGCAGTATTTT. Translating it yields CASSQTIGTDTQYF.

The chain couples TRBV21-1 to TRBJ1-4; TRBD1, the table's D call, was not compared with the DNA. TRBV21-1 is deemed a pseudogene. The length of the CDR3 is 16 residues. The CDR3 nucleotides are TGTGCCAGCAGCAATCAAATAGAGGGGGTACATGAAAAACTGTTTTTT. This translates into CASSNQIEGVHEKLFF.

The rearrangement links TRBV19 to TRBJ1-5, with D possibly matching TRBD1 (5 bases). The CDR3 contains 15 residues. The germline V gene encodes CDR1 LNHDA and CDR2 SQIVND (reference sequence). Trimming removed 5 bases at V and 9 bases at J, with 20 bases between. As DNA, the CDR3 is TGTGCCAGTAGTGAGGGACTAGGTGTTGTTACGCCCCAGCATTTT. This gives the protein CASSEGLGVVTPQHF.

The chain has TRBV27 and TRBJ2-1; the D is unclear. This CDR3 has 13 residues. V lost 2 bases and J lost 8, with 10 bases in between. CDR1 and CDR2 (germline): MNHEY, SMNVEV (reference sequence). For the CDR3, the DNA is TGTGCCAGCAGTTTAGCGGCACCCTATGAGCAGTTCTTC. This translates into CASSLAAPYEQFF.

CDR3 in amino acids: CASSLLGTSKLYNQPQHF. The CDR3 region has the DNA TGTGCCAGCAGTTTACTAGGGACATCAAAACTCTACAATCAGCCCCAGCATTTT. The chain joins TRBV27 to TRBJ1-5, with D possibly being TRBD1 (6 bases). The germline V and J ends were trimmed by 2 bases and 3 bases, with 20 bases remaining between them. CDR3 length: 18 amino acids. Per the germline V gene, CDR1 is MNHEY and CDR2 is SMNVEV (reference sequence).

The rearrangement links TRBV7-2 to TRBJ2-1, with a tentative D call TRBD2 (7 bases). The CDR3 length is 15 residues. Trimming took off 6 bases at V and 4 bases at J, with 16 bases between the two ends. Germline-derived CDR1 and CDR2 are SGHTA and FQGNSA. For the CDR3, the DNA is TGTGCCAGCAGTCCTGGGGGGGCCCGGTACAATGAGCAGTTCTTC. Protein product: CASSPGGARYNEQFF.

A few counts support this clone. The chain couples TRBV9 to TRBJ2-1; 9 bases are a match to TRBD2. Germline CDR1 is SGDLS and CDR2 is YYNGEE. This CDR3 has 18 residues. V trimming: 4 bases; J trimming: 10 bases; junction bases outside the gene matches: 21. In DNA, the CDR3 is TGTGCCAGCAGCACCCACACTGAGGAGCGGGGGGCCGAAGAAGAGCAGTTCTTC. Its translation: CASSTHTEERGAEEEQFF.

This chain joins TRBV6-4 and TRBJ1-5; 7 bases match TRBD1. This CDR3 has 15 residues. The germline CDR1 and CDR2 sequences are MRHNA and SNTAGT. Trimming took 6 bases from V and 0 from J; bases not matched to a gene: 5. CDR3 amino acids: CASRGQRDSNQPQHF. Here the CDR3 DNA reads TGTGCCAGCAGGGGACAGAGAGATAGCAATCAGCCCCAGCATTTT.

The rearrangement links TRBV3-1 (or the pseudogene TRBV3-2) to TRBJ2-3; TRBD2 matches 8 bases. V lost 3 bases, J lost 3 bases, and 2 bases stayed unmatched. There are 14 residues in the CDR3. Germline V gene data show CDR1 as LGHDT and CDR2 as YNNKEL (reference sequence). CDR3 nucleotide sequence: TGTGCCAGCAGCCACCGGGGGGGAACAGATACGCAGTATTTT. Translating gives CASSHRGGTDTQYF.